Listed below are T cell receptor beta chains from one sample, sequenced in a study of shared clonotypes between healthy human individuals. Repertoires were generated with immunoSEQ multiplex PCR, while TCRdb's copy carries only in-frame clones and drops some. The table has under 2.5 million clones, less than 95% seen once. Sequenced: naive CD4+ T cells from PBMCs. These TCRs come from a man between 18 and 35 years old in good health. Some clones in this sample may be carry-over from other donors' samples. Both conserved end residues are part of each CDR3. Each record gives: clone size, V gene, J gene, D gene, CDR3 protein, CDR3 DNA. The D gene is left open where the match is weak. Clone sizes are given selectively: once, few, many, or a class where the clone is expanded.

abundance: NA
v_gene: TRBV7-2
j_gene: TRBJ2-1
d_gene: NA
CDR3aa: CASSLATPLYNEQFF
CDR3nt: TGTGCCAGCAGCTTAGCTACCCCCCTATACAATGAGCAGTTCTTC

abundance: NA
v_gene: TRBV19
j_gene: TRBJ1-2
d_gene: NA
CDR3aa: CASSIPRNYGYTF
CDR3nt: TGTGCCAGTAGTATTCCCAGAAACTATGGCTACACCTTC

abundance: NA
v_gene: TRBV25-1
j_gene: TRBJ1-1
d_gene: NA
CDR3aa: CASSEYGGLGTEAFF
CDR3nt: TGTGCCAGCAGTGAATACGGGGGGCTCGGCACTGAAGCTTTCTTT

abundance: NA
v_gene: TRBV19
j_gene: TRBJ1-5
d_gene: NA
CDR3aa: CASLRQGSRSSNQPQHF
CDR3nt: TGTGCCAGTCTCCGGCAGGGTAGTCGTTCGAGCAATCAGCCCCAGCATTTT

abundance: NA
v_gene: TRBV9
j_gene: TRBJ2-2
d_gene: NA
CDR3aa: CASSVVNFPGELFF
CDR3nt: TGTGCCAGCAGCGTAGTCAATTTCCCCGGGGAGCTGTTTTTT

abundance: once
v_gene: TRBV12-5
j_gene: TRBJ2-1
d_gene: NA
CDR3aa: CASGLGGHEQFF
CDR3nt: TGTGCTAGTGGTTTGGGGGGGCATGAGCAGTTCTTC

abundance: NA
v_gene: TRBV28
j_gene: TRBJ2-1
d_gene: NA
CDR3aa: CASSRPSSSSYNEQFF
CDR3nt: TGTGCCAGCAGCCGGCCTTCATCGAGCTCCTACAATGAGCAGTTCTTC

abundance: NA
v_gene: TRBV28
j_gene: TRBJ2-5
d_gene: NA
CDR3aa: CASSLSQGWGETQYF
CDR3nt: TGTGCCAGCAGTTTAAGTCAGGGTTGGGGAGAGACCCAGTACTTC

abundance: NA
v_gene: TRBV11-2
j_gene: TRBJ2-5
d_gene: NA
CDR3aa: CASSPTINSGTQYF
CDR3nt: TGTGCCAGCAGCCCAACTATCAATAGCGGGACCCAGTACTTC

abundance: NA
v_gene: TRBV28
j_gene: TRBJ1-3
d_gene: NA
CDR3aa: CASNSPSSGNTIYF
CDR3nt: TGTGCCAGCAACTCCCCGAGCTCTGGAAACACCATATATTTT

abundance: NA
v_gene: TRBV28
j_gene: TRBJ2-7
d_gene: TRBD2
CDR3aa: CASGRTSGTREQYF
CDR3nt: TGTGCCAGCGGGCGGACTAGCGGGACCCGGGAGCAGTACTTC

abundance: NA
v_gene: TRBV28
j_gene: TRBJ2-2
d_gene: NA
CDR3aa: CASSPGTGQRPNTGELFF
CDR3nt: TGTGCCAGCAGTCCTGGGACGGGGCAGAGACCGAACACCGGGGAGCTGTTTTTT

abundance: NA
v_gene: TRBV11-2
j_gene: TRBJ2-5
d_gene: TRBD2
CDR3aa: CASIQLAGGQETQYF
CDR3nt: TGTGCCAGCATCCAACTAGCGGGAGGGCAAGAGACCCAGTACTTC

abundance: NA
v_gene: TRBV2
j_gene: TRBJ2-1
d_gene: NA
CDR3aa: CASTSSVRTYNEQFF
CDR3nt: TGTGCCAGCACCTCTAGCGTTCGTACCTACAATGAGCAGTTCTTC

abundance: NA
v_gene: TRBV15
j_gene: TRBJ2-4
d_gene: NA
CDR3aa: CATSRDRGVAKNIQYF
CDR3nt: TGTGCCACCAGCAGAGATAGGGGGGTAGCCAAAAACATTCAGTACTTC

abundance: NA
v_gene: TRBV7-3
j_gene: TRBJ2-1
d_gene: TRBD1
CDR3aa: CASSLIWGTAEQFF
CDR3nt: TGTGCCAGCAGCCTTATATGGGGGACAGCTGAGCAGTTCTTC

abundance: NA
v_gene: TRBV5-8
j_gene: TRBJ1-5
d_gene: NA
CDR3aa: CASNRGVAGVFQPQHF
CDR3nt: TGTGCCAGCAATCGGGGGGTAGCAGGGGTATTTCAGCCCCAGCATTTT

abundance: NA
v_gene: TRBV27
j_gene: TRBJ2-3
d_gene: TRBD2
CDR3aa: CASRASGRDTQYF
CDR3nt: TGTGCCAGCAGGGCTAGCGGTCGAGATACGCAGTATTTT

abundance: NA
v_gene: TRBV2
j_gene: TRBJ2-1
d_gene: NA
CDR3aa: CASSESVYNEQFF
CDR3nt: TGTGCCAGCAGTGAATCCGTCTACAATGAGCAGTTCTTC

abundance: NA
v_gene: TRBV5-1
j_gene: TRBJ2-5
d_gene: NA
CDR3aa: CASSLGQTLYQETQYF
CDR3nt: TGCGCCAGCAGCTTGGGTCAGACTCTTTACCAAGAGACCCAGTACTTC

abundance: NA
v_gene: TRBV30
j_gene: TRBJ2-7
d_gene: NA
CDR3aa: CAWSELFGWASSYEQYF
CDR3nt: TGTGCCTGGAGTGAGCTTTTCGGGTGGGCGAGCTCCTACGAGCAGTACTTC

abundance: NA
v_gene: TRBV7-2
j_gene: TRBJ2-7
d_gene: NA
CDR3aa: CASSSSQGTHEQYF
CDR3nt: TGTGCCAGCAGCTCCTCGCAGGGGACCCACGAGCAGTACTTC

abundance: NA
v_gene: TRBV5-4
j_gene: TRBJ1-2
d_gene: NA
CDR3aa: CASSQDSNYGYTF
CDR3nt: TGTGCCAGCAGCCAAGACAGTAACTATGGCTACACCTTC

abundance: NA
v_gene: TRBV28
j_gene: TRBJ1-5
d_gene: NA
CDR3aa: CASSSWNQPQHF
CDR3nt: TGTGCCAGCAGTTCCTGGAATCAGCCCCAGCATTTT

abundance: NA
v_gene: TRBV2
j_gene: TRBJ2-1
d_gene: NA
CDR3aa: CASSTPRRDNEQFF
CDR3nt: TGTGCCAGCAGTACCCCGAGGAGGGATAATGAGCAGTTCTTC

abundance: once
v_gene: TRBV7-3
j_gene: TRBJ2-3
d_gene: TRBD2
CDR3aa: CASSLGTSGSNTDTQYF
CDR3nt: TGTGCCAGCAGCTTGGGGACTAGCGGGTCGAACACAGATACGCAGTATTTT

abundance: NA
v_gene: TRBV10-3
j_gene: TRBJ1-4
d_gene: NA
CDR3aa: CAISDAVRGENEKLFF
CDR3nt: TGTGCCATCAGTGACGCGGTACGCGGGGAAAATGAAAAACTGTTTTTT

abundance: NA
v_gene: TRBV5-1
j_gene: TRBJ2-5
d_gene: NA
CDR3aa: CASSPGRVQETQYF
CDR3nt: TGCGCCAGCAGCCCGGGACGTGTTCAAGAGACCCAGTACTTC

abundance: few
v_gene: TRBV7-3
j_gene: TRBJ2-1
d_gene: NA
CDR3aa: CASSLTGSYNEQFF
CDR3nt: TGTGCCAGCAGCCTAACAGGCTCCTACAATGAGCAGTTCTTC

abundance: NA
v_gene: TRBV5-1
j_gene: TRBJ2-1
d_gene: NA
CDR3aa: CASSAEKPGPPGDEQFF
CDR3nt: TGCGCCAGCAGCGCGGAAAAACCGGGTCCTCCAGGCGATGAGCAGTTCTTC

abundance: once
v_gene: TRBV28
j_gene: TRBJ2-5
d_gene: NA
CDR3aa: CASSFYREETQYF
CDR3nt: TGTGCCAGCAGTTTTTACAGGGAAGAGACCCAGTACTTC

abundance: NA
v_gene: TRBV7-3
j_gene: TRBJ2-3
d_gene: NA
CDR3aa: CASSLQSTGDTQYF
CDR3nt: TGTGCCAGCAGCTTACAGAGTACGGGGGATACGCAGTATTTT

abundance: NA
v_gene: TRBV7-8
j_gene: TRBJ2-7
d_gene: NA
CDR3aa: CASSLEGASSYEQYF
CDR3nt: TGTGCCAGCAGCTTAGAAGGGGCCTCCTCCTACGAGCAGTACTTC

abundance: NA
v_gene: TRBV28
j_gene: TRBJ2-7
d_gene: TRBD1
CDR3aa: CAGQGALGEQYF
CDR3nt: TGTGCCGGACAGGGGGCGCTAGGGGAGCAGTACTTC

abundance: NA
v_gene: TRBV21-1
j_gene: TRBJ1-5
d_gene: NA
CDR3aa: CASSKRAGAVPNQPQHF
CDR3nt: TGTGCCAGCAGCAAACGGGCAGGCGCCGTCCCAAATCAGCCCCAGCATTTT

abundance: NA
v_gene: TRBV7-9
j_gene: TRBJ2-3
d_gene: TRBD1
CDR3aa: CASSLAGGSTDTQYF
CDR3nt: TGTGCCAGCAGCTTAGCAGGGGGCAGCACAGATACGCAGTATTTT

abundance: NA
v_gene: TRBV5-4
j_gene: TRBJ2-1
d_gene: TRBD2
CDR3aa: CASSGITSGSYNEQFF
CDR3nt: TGTGCCAGCAGCGGCATCACTAGCGGGAGTTACAATGAGCAGTTCTTC